A single sample gave rise to the 11 T cell receptor beta chains below, sequenced in a study of cytomegalovirus exposure and HLA in healthy donors. PCR employed 60 Vbeta and 13 Jbeta primers. Some clones are missing from TCRdb's copy, which holds only in-frame ones; the method was immunoSEQ multiplex PCR. The repertoire holds about 100,000 clones, with less than 85% as singletons. The sequenced sample consisted of PBMCs. The receptors originated from a woman aged 60-75 years in good health and CMV-seropositive.

This clone was observed a handful of times. This rearrangement joins TRBV30 to TRBJ1-1; maybe TRBD1 (6 bases). V was cut by 5 bases and J by 4 bases, with 11 bases left in between. The CDR3 contains 12 residues. Germline V gene data show CDR1 as GTSNPN and CDR2 as SVGIG (reference sequence). The CDR3 bases are TGTGCCTGGGCTGGACAGAGCACTGAAGCTTTCTTT. Its translation is CAWAGQSTEAFF.

The V gene is TRBV28, the J gene TRBJ1-5; unclear D gene. Trimming took 8 bases from V and 6 from J, leaving 11 bases between them. Germline loops: CDR1 MDHEN, CDR2 SYDVKM. CDR3 size: 12 residues. CDR3 nucleotides: TGTGCCAGCGGCCAGGCCCTTCAGCCCCAGCATTTT. Protein: CASGQALQPQHF.

The chain links TRBV30 to TRBJ1-1, with D perhaps TRBD1 (5 bases). This CDR3 is 17 amino acids long. V was cut by 0 bases and J by 3 bases, with 20 bases left in between. Germline CDR1 is GTSNPN and CDR2 is SVGIG (reference sequence). For the CDR3, the DNA is TGTGCCTGGAGTGTACAGCGGGGGGGATGGGGTTACACTGAAGCTTTCTTT. Its protein is CAWSVQRGGWGYTEAFF.

The chain combines TRBV19 with TRBJ2-7, with a possible D match to TRBD2 (5 bases). The CDR3 is 14 amino acids. Trimming left V 3 bases short and J 5 bases short, with 14 bases between. Germline V lookup: CDR1 LNHDA, CDR2 SQIVND (reference sequence). CDR3 in amino acids: CASSIKLELHEQYF. CDR3 in DNA: TGTGCCAGTAGTATTAAACTAGAGTTGCACGAGCAGTACTTC.

The chain carries TRBV29-1 and TRBJ2-1; D remains unclear. Trimming cost V 4 bases and J 7 bases, with 17 bases left between them. The germline V gene encodes CDR1 SQVTM and CDR2 ANQGSEA. The CDR3 consists of 14 residues. The chain's CDR3 is CSVVVLLRLNEQFF. The DNA for the CDR3 is TGCAGCGTTGTCGTTCTTCTCAGACTGAATGAGCAGTTCTTC.

V gene TRBV10-3 combines with J gene TRBJ2-2; a weak D match, TRBD1 (5 bases). The CDR3 length is 13 residues. Germline V CDR1 and CDR2: ENHRY, SYGVKD. V lost 3 bases and J 7 bases, leaving 9 bases between the germline ends. CDR3 DNA: TGTGCCATCAGTGAAGGGGATGGCGGGGAGCTGTTTTTT. Translated, it gives CAISEGDGGELFF.

The V call is TRBV5-6, the J call TRBJ2-3; 12 bases fit TRBD2. Germline V lookup: CDR1 SGHDT, CDR2 YYEEEE. V was clipped by 3 bases and J by 6 bases; unmatched bases: 14. CDR3 length equals 18 residues. The CDR3 bases are TGTGCCAGCAGCTGGGGCCCATTGACTAGCGGGAGTTTTGATACGCAGTATTTT. This gives the protein CASSWGPLTSGSFDTQYF.

The chain uses TRBV5-1 and TRBJ2-2; D is perhaps TRBD1 (7 bases). CDR3 length: 20 residues. V was cut by 0 bases and J by 6 bases, with 27 bases left in between. Germline values: CDR1 SGHRS, CDR2 YFSETQ. Here the CDR3 DNA reads TGCGCCAGCAGCTTGGCCGCTGGCAGGAGGGGGCGAGGGACATCCGGGGAGCTGTTTTTT. Amino acid sequence: CASSLAAGRRGRGTSGELFF.

The rearrangement uses TRBV2 and TRBJ1-5; the D is unclear. Looked up from germline, CDR1 is SNHLY and CDR2 is FYNNEI. This CDR3 region has 13 residues. V was shortened by 6 bases and J by 5 bases, with 11 bases between the two germline ends. The CDR3 DNA sequence: TGTGCCAGCAGCGTGGTGGAGGATCAGCCCCAGCATTTT. Protein sequence: CASSVVEDQPQHF. Supplemented by reference TRBV2 and TRBJ1-5, the full variable domain reads EPEVTQTPSHQVTQMGQEVILRCVPISNHLYFYWYRQILGQKVEFLVSFYNNEISEKSEIFDDQFSVERPDGSNFTLKIRSTKLEDSAMYFCASSVVEDQPQHFGDGTRLSIL.

The V call is TRBV6-1, the J call TRBJ2-1; 8 nucleotides agree with TRBD2. Germline V CDR1 and CDR2: MNHNS, SASEGT. After removal of 3 bases from V and 3 bases from J, the junction contained 7 bases not matched to a gene. This CDR3 is 16 amino acids long. The CDR3 DNA is TGTGCCAGCAGTGACCTAGGGCGGGAGGTCTACAATGAGCAGTTCTTC. Its translation is CASSDLGREVYNEQFF.

V and J are TRBV5-1 and TRBJ2-1; 10 nucleotides line up with TRBD2. V shed 3 bases, J shed 1 base, and the junction held 4 bases outside the gene matches. Germline V gene lookup returns CDR1 SGHRS and CDR2 YFSETQ. CDR3 size: 16 residues. The CDR3 protein is CASSSAGLASYNEQFF. The CDR3 region has the DNA TGCGCCAGCAGCTCCGCGGGACTAGCGTCCTACAATGAGCAGTTCTTC. Complete variable domain (other parts from reference TRBV5-1 and TRBJ2-1): KAGVTQTPRYLIKTRGQQVTLSCSPISGHRSVSWYQQTPGQGLQFLFEYFSETQRNKGNFPGRFSGRQFSNSRSEMNVSTLELGDSALYLCASSSAGLASYNEQFFGPGTRLTVL.